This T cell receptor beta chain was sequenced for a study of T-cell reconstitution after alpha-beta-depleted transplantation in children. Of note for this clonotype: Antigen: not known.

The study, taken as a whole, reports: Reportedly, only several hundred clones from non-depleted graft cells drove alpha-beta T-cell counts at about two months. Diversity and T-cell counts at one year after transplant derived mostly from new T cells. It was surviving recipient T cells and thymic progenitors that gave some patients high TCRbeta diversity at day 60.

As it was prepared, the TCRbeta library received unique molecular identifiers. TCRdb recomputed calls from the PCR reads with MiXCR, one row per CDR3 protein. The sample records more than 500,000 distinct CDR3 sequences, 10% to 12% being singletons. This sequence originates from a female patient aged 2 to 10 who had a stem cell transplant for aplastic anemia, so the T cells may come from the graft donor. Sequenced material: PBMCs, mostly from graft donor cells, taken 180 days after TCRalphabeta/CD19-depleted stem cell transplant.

The chain's CDR3 is CASRGRTGGGETQYF. The DNA of the CDR3 is TGTGCCAGCAGGGGTCGGACAGGTGGGGGAGAGACCCAGTACTTC. The V gene is TRBV27, the J gene TRBJ2-5, with 7 bases fitting TRBD1. The CDR3 runs to 15 residues. Germline V gives CDR1 MNHEY, CDR2 SMNVEV (reference sequence). Trimming cost V 6 bases and J 4 bases; bases outside gene matches: 11.